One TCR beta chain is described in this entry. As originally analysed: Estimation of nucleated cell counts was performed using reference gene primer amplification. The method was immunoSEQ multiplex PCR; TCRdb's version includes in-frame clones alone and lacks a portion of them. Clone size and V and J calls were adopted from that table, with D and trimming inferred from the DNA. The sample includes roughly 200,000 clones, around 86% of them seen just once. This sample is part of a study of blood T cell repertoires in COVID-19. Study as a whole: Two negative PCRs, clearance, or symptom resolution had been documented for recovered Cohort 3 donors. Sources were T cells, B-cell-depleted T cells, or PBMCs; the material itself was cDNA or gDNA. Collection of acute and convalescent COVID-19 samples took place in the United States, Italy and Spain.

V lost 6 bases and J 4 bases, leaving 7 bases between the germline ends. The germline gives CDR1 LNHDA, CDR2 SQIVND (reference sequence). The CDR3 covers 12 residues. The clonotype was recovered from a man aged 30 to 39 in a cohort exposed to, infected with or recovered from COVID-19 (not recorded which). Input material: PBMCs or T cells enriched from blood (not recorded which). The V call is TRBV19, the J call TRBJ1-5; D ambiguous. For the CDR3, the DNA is TGTGCCAGTAGGAAAACTAATCAGCCCCAGCATTTT. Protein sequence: CASRKTNQPQHF.